The clone carrying this T cell receptor beta chain was found a few times. The antigen is undetermined. The table came from immunoSEQ multiplex PCR; TCRdb's copy has only in-frame clones and leaves some out. This sample carries 90,000 to 150,000 clones, around 88% of them seen once, and the ten largest clones take 6% to 8.5%. The data were taken from a study of T cell responses to AZD1222 COVID-19 vaccine. General study results and limits: Sampling captured repertoires only after the peak T cell response. Nearly half of the spike-specific TCRs reportedly recognize variant regions that carry no mutations. Clonal diversity was possibly underestimated; the donors were predominantly white British and more often female. Spike-specific TCR breadth and depth rose after two AZD1222 doses.

The receptor was derived from an adult who received the AZD1222 COVID-19 vaccine. The sequencing here drew on peripheral blood, taken 28 days after the second AZD1222 dose.

The DNA of the CDR3 is TGTGCCAGCAGCTTAGGTGTCATCAGGGGGGACACAGATACGCAGTATTTT. Translation: CASSLGVIRGDTDTQYF. This sequence joins TRBV11-3 and TRBJ2-3; perhaps TRBD1 as D (7 bases). This CDR3 spans 17 amino acids. The V gene lost 1 base and the J gene lost 2 bases, with 16 bases spanning the gap. Germline V gives CDR1 SGHNT, CDR2 YENEEA. The full variable domain, rest sourced from reference TRBV11-3 and TRBJ2-3, is EAGVVQSPRYKIIEKKQPVAFWCNPISGHNTLYWYLQNLGQGPELLIRYENEEAVDDSQLPKDRFSAERLKGVDSTLKIQPAELGDSAVYLCASSLGVIRGDTDTQYFGPGTRLTVL.